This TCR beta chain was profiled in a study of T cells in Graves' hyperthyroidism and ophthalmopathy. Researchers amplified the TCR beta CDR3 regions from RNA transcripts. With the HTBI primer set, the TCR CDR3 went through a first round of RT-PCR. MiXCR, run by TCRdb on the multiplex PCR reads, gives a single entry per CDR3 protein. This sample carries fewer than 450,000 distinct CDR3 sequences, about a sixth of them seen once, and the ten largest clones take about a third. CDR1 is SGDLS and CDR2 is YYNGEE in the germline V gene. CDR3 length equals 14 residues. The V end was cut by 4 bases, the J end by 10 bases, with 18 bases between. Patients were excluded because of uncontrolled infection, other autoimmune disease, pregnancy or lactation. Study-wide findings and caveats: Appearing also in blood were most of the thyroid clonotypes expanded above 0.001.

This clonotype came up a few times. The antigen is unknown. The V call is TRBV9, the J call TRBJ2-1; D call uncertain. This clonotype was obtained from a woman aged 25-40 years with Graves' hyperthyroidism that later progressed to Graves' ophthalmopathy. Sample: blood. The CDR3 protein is CASSPPWKDYEQFF. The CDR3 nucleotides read TGTGCCAGCAGCCCCCCTTGGAAGGATTACGAGCAGTTCTTC. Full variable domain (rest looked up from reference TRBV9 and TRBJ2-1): DSGVTQTPKHLITATGQRVTLRCSPRSGDLSVYWYQQSLDQGLQFLIQYYNGEERAKGNILERFSAQQFPDLHSELNLSSLELGDSALYFCASSPPWKDYEQFFGPGTRLTVL.